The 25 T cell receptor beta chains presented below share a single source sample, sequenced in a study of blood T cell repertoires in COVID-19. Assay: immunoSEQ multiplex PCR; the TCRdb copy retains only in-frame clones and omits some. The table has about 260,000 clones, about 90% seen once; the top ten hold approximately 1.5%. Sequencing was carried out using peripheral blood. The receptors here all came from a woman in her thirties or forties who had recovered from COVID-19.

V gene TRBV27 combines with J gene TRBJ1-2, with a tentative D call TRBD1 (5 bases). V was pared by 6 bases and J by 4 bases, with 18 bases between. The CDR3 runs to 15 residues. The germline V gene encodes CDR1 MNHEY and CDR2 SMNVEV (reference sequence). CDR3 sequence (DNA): TGTGCCAGCAGCCTAAAGGGGATCTTCGGCTATGGCTACACCTTC. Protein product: CASSLKGIFGYGYTF.

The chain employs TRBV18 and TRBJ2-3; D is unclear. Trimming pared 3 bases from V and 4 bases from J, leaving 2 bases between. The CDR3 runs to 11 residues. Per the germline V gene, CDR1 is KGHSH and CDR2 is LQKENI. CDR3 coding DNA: TGTGCCAGCTCACCCGCAGATACGCAGTATTTT. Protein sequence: CASSPADTQYF. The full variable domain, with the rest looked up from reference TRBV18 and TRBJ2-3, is NAGVMQNPRHLVRRRGQEARLRCSPMKGHSHVYWYRQLPEEGLKFMVYLQKENIIDESGMPKERFSAEFPKEGPSILRIQQVVRGDSAAYFCASSPADTQYFGPGTRLTVL.

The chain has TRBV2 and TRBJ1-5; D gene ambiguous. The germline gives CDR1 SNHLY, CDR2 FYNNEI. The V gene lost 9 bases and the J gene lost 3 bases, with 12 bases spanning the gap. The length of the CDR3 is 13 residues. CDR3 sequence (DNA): TGTGCCAGTCACACGGGATCCAATCAGCCCCAGCATTTT. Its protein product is CASHTGSNQPQHF.

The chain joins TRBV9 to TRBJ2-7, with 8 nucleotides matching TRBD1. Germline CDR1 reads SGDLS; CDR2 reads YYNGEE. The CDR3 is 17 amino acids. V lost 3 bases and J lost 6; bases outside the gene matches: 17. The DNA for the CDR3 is TGTGCCAGCAGCGACAACTCCGGGACAGGAGGGGTCCGCGAGCAGTACTTC. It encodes CASSDNSGTGGVREQYF. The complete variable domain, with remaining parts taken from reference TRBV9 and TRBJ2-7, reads DSGVTQTPKHLITATGQRVTLRCSPRSGDLSVYWYQQSLDQGLQFLIQYYNGEERAKGNILERFSAQQFPDLHSELNLSSLELGDSALYFCASSDNSGTGGVREQYFGPGTRLTVT.

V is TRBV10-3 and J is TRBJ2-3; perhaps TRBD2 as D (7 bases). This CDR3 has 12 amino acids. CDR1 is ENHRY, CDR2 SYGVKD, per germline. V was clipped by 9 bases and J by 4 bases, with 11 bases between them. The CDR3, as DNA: TGTGCCATTGGGGGGGCGGCAGATACGCAGTATTTT. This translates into CAIGGAADTQYF.

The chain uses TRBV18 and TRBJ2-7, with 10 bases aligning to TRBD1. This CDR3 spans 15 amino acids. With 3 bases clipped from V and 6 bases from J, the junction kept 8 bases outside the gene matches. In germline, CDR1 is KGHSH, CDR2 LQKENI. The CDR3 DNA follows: TGTGCCAGCTCACCGCCTCCGGGACAGGGGAGCGAGCAGTACTTC. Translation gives CASSPPPGQGSEQYF.

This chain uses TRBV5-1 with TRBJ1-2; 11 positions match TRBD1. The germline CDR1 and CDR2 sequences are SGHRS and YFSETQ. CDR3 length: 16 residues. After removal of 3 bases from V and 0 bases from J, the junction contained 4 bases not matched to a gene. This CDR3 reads CASSWGQGGANYGYTF. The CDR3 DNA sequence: TGCGCCAGCAGCTGGGGACAGGGGGGAGCTAACTATGGCTACACCTTC.

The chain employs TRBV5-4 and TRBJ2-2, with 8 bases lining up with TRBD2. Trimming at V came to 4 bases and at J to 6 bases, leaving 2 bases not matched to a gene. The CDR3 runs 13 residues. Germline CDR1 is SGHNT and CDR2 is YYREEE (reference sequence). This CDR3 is CASSPRGAGELFF. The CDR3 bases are TGTGCCAGCAGCCCGCGGGGGGCCGGGGAGCTGTTTTTT. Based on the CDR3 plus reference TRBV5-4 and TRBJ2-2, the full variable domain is ETGVTQSPTHLIKTRGQQVTLRCSSQSGHNTVSWYQQALGQGPQFIFQYYREEENGRGNFPPRFSGLQFPNYSSELNVNALELDDSALYLCASSPRGAGELFFGEGSRLTVL.

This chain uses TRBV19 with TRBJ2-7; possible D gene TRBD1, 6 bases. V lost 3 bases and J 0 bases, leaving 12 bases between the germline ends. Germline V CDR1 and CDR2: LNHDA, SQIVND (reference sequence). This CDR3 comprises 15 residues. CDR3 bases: TGTGCCAGTAGTATGGTTAGGGGGTCCTCCTACGAGCAGTACTTC. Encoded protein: CASSMVRGSSYEQYF.

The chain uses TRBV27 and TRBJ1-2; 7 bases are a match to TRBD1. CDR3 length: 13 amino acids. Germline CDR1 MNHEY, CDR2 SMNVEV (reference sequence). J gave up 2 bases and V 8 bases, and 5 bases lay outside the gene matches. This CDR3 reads CASRRDSNYGYTF. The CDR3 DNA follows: TGTGCCAGCCGTCGGGACAGCAACTATGGCTACACCTTC.

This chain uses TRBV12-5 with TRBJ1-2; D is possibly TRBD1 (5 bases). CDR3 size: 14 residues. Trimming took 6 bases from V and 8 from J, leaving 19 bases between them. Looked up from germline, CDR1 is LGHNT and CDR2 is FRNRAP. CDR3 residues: CASGGEGPTGGYTF. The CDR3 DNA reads TGTGCTAGTGGAGGGGAGGGGCCCACGGGGGGCTACACCTTC. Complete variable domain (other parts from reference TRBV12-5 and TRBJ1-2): DARVTQTPRHKVTEMGQEVTMRCQPILGHNTVFWYRQTMMQGLELLAYFRNRAPLDDSGMPKDRFSAEMPDATLATLKIQPSEPRDSAVYFCASGGEGPTGGYTFGSGTRLTVV.

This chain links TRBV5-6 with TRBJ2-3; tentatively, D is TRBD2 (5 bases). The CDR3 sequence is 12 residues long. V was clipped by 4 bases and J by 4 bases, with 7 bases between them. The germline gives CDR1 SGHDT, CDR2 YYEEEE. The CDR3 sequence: CASSRGSDTQYF. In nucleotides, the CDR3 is TGTGCCAGCAGCCGAGGGTCAGATACGCAGTATTTT.

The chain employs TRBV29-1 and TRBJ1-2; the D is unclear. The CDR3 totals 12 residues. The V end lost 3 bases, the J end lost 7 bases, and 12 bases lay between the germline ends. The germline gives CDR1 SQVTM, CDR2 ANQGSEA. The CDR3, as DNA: TGCAGCGTTGACGTAACGACGGGTGGCTACACCTTC. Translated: CSVDVTTGGYTF.

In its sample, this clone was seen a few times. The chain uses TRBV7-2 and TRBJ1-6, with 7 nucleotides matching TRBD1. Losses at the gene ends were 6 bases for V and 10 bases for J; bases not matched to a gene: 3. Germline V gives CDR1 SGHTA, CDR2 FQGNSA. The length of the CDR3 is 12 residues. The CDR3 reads CASRAGGSPLHF. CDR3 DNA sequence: TGTGCCAGCAGGGCAGGGGGGTCACCCCTCCACTTT.

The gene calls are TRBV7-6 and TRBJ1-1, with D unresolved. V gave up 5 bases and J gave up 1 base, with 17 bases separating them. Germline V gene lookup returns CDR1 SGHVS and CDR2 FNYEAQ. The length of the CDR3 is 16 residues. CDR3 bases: TGTGCCAGCAGCCCCTACAGCTCTGTGGGGAACACTGAAGCTTTCTTT. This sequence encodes CASSPYSSVGNTEAFF.

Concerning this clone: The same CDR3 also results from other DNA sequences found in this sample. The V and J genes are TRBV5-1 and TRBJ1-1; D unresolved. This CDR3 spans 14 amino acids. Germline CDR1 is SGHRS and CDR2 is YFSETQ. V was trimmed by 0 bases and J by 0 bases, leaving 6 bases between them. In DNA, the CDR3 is TGCGCCAGCAGCTTGGCACAGATGAACACTGAAGCTTTCTTT. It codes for CASSLAQMNTEAFF.

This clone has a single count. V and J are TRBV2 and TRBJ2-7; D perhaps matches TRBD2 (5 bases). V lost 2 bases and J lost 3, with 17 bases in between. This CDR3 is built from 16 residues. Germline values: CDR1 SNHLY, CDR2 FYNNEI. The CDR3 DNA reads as TGTGCCAGCAGTGAATCTGGGAGTACCGGCTACTACGAGCAGTACTTC. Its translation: CASSESGSTGYYEQYF.

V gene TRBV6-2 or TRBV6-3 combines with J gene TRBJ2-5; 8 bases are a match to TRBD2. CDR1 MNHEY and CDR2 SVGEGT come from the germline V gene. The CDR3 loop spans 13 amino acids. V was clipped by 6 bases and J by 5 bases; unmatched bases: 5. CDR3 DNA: TGTGCCAGCAGCCGTCAGCGGGAGGAGACCCAGTACTTC. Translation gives CASSRQREETQYF.

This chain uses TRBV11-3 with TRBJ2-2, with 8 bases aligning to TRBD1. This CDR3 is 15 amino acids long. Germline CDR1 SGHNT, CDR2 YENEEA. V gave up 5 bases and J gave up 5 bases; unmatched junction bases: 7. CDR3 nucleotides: TGTGCCAGCAGCCAGACGAGACAGGGGACCGGGGAGCTGTTTTTT. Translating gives CASSQTRQGTGELFF.

The CDR3 region is CSVAYPGQPDTQYF. The CDR3 DNA follows: TGCAGCGTTGCCTACCCCGGACAGCCCGATACGCAGTATTTT. The chain joins TRBV29-1 to TRBJ2-3; D is perhaps TRBD1 (6 bases). Germline CDR1 reads SQVTM; CDR2 reads ANQGSEA. The CDR3 totals 14 residues. V lost 4 bases to trimming and J lost 6 bases, with 17 bases between them.

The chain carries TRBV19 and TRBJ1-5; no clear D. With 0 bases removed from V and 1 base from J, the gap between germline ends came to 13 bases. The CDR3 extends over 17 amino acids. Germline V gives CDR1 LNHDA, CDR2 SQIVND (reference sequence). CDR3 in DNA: TGTGCCAGTAGTATAGAGTCCAGAACACCGAGCAATCAGCCCCAGCATTTT. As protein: CASSIESRTPSNQPQHF.

The CDR3: CASRRAGGASEQFF. The CDR3 DNA follows: TGTGCCAGCAGACGAGCGGGGGGGGCCAGTGAGCAGTTCTTC. This chain links TRBV3-1 (or the pseudogene TRBV3-2) with TRBJ2-1; 10 bases line up with TRBD2. Germline lookup yields CDR1 LGHDT and CDR2 YNNKEL (reference sequence). With V trimmed by 6 bases and J by 9 bases, 8 bases remained unmatched. The CDR3 is made up of 14 amino acids.

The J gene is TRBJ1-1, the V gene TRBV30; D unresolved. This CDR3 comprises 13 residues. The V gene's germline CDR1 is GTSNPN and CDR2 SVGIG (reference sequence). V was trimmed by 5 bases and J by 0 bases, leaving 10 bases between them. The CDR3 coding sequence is TGTGCCTGGGGAGGAGAACTGAACACTGAAGCTTTCTTT. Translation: CAWGGELNTEAFF.

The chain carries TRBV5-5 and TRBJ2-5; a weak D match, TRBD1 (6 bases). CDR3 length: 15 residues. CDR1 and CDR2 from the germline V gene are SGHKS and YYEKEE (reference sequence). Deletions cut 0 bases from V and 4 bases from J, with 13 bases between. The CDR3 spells CASSLEGTRGETQYF. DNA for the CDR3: TGTGCCAGCAGCTTGGAAGGGACAAGGGGAGAGACCCAGTACTTC.

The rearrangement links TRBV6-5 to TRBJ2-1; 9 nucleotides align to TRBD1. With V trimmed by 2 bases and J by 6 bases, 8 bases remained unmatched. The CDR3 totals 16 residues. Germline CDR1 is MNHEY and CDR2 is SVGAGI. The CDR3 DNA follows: TGTGCCAGCAGTTACAACAGGGGGCTCAGAACCAATGAGCAGTTCTTC. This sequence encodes CASSYNRGLRTNEQFF.